This T cell receptor (beta chain) was observed in a study of shared clonotypes between healthy human individuals. Study findings and constraints: What limited the represented genetic and exposure-history diversity was the small number of donors. Sharing across several donors was seen in 4% to 5% of naive CD4 clonotypes.

Notes on this clone: The antigen is undetermined.

Germline values: CDR1 SGHAT, CDR2 FQDESV (reference sequence). This CDR3 region has 15 residues. V gave up 3 bases and J gave up 0 bases, with 11 bases separating them. Libraries were prepared by immunoSEQ multiplex PCR; TCRdb keeps only in-frame clonotypes and omits some of them. The sample holds around 1,100,000 clones, roughly 80% seen once. This receptor was obtained from a man between 18 and 35 years old in good health. Some clones in this sample may be carry-over from other donors' samples. Sequencing used memory CD4+ T cells from PBMCs. Subset denoted: CD45RA-negative fraction. This chain connects TRBV11-1 to TRBJ1-1; the D gene is possibly TRBD1 (5 bases). CDR3 amino acids: CASSLGWGVNTEAFF. The CDR3 nucleotides read TGTGCCAGCAGCTTGGGCTGGGGCGTGAACACTGAAGCTTTCTTT.